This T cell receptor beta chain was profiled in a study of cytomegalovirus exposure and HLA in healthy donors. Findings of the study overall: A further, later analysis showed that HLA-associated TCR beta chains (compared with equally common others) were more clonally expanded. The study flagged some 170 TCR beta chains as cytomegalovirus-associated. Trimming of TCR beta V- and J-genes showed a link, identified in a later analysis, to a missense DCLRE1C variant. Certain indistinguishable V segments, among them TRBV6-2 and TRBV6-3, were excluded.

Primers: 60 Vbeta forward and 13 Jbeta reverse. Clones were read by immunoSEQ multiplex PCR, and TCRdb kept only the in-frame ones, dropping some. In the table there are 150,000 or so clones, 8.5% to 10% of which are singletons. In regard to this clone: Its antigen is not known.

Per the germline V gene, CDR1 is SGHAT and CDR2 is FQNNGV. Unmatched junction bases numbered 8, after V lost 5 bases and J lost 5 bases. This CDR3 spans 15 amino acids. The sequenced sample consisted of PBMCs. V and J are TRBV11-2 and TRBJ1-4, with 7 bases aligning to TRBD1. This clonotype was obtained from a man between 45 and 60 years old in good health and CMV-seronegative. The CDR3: CASSADRAGNEKLFF. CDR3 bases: TGTGCCAGCAGCGCCGACAGGGCGGGGAATGAAAAACTGTTTTTT.